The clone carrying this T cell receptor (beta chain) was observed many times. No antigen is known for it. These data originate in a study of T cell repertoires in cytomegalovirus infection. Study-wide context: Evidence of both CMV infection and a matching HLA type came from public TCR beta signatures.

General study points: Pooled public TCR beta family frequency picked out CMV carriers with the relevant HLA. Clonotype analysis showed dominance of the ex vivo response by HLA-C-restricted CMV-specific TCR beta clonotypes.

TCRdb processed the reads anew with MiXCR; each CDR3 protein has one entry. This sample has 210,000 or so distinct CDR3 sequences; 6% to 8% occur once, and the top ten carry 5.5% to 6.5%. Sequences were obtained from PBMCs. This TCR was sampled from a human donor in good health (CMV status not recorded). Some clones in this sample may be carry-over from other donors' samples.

CDR3 in amino acids: CASSPGQGYGYTF. The DNA for the CDR3 is TGTGCCAGCAGCCCAGGACAGGGGTATGGCTACACCTTC. The rearrangement joins TRBV7-2 to TRBJ1-2, with 9 bases matching TRBD1. Per the germline V gene, CDR1 is SGHTA and CDR2 is FQGNSA. This CDR3 has 13 amino acids. The V segment lost 5 bases and the J segment 5 bases; nucleotides outside the gene matches: 3.